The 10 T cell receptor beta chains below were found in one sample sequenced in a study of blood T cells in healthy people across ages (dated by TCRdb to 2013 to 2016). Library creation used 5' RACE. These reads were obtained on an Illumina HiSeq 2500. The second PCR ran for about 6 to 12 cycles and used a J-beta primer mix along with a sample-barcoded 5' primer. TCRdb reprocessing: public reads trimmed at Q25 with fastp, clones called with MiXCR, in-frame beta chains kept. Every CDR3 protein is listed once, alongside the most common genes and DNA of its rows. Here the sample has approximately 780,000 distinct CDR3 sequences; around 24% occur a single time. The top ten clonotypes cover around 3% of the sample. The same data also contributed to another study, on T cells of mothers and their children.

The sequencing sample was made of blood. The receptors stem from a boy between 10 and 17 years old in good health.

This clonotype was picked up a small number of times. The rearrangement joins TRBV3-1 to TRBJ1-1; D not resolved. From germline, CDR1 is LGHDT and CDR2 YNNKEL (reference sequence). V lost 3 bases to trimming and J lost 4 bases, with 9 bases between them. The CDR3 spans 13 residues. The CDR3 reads CASSQTSTTEAFF. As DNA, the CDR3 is TGTGCCAGCAGCCAGACAAGTACCACTGAAGCTTTCTTT. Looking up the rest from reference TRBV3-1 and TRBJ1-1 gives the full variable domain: DTAVSQTPKYLVTQMGNDKSIKCEQNLGHDTMYWYKQDSKKFLKIMFSYNNKELIINETVPNRFSPKSPDKAHLNLHINSLELGDSAVYFCASSQTSTTEAFFGQGTRLTVV.

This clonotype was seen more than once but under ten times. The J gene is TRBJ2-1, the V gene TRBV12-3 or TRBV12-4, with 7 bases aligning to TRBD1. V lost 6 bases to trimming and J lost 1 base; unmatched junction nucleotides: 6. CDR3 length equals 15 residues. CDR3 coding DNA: TGTGCCAGCAGAGGAACAGGGGAGTCCTACAATGAGCAGTTCTTC. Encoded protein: CASRGTGESYNEQFF.

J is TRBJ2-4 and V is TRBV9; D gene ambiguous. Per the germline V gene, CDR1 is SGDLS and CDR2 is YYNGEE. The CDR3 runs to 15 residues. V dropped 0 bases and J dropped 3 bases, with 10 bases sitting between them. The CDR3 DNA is TGTGCCAGCAGCGTAGAGGGATCGGGCAAAAACATTCAGTACTTC. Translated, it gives CASSVEGSGKNIQYF.

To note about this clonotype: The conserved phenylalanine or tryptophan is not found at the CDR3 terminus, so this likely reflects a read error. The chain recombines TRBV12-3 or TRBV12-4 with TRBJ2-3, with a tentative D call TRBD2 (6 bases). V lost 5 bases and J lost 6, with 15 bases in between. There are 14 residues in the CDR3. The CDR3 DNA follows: TGTGCCAGCAGTCGCAGAGTGAGCGGGGATACGCAGTATTCT. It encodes CASSRRVSGDTQYS.

The CDR3 DNA reads as TGTGCCAGCAGTGAATCCCAGCGGCGGACCCAAGAGACCCAGTACTTC. It encodes CASSESQRRTQETQYF. The chain couples TRBV9 to TRBJ2-5, with D tentatively TRBD2 (5 bases). The CDR3 is made up of 16 amino acids. Germline V gene data show CDR1 as SGDLS and CDR2 as YYNGEE. V was shortened by 5 bases and J by 1 base, with 18 bases between the two germline ends.

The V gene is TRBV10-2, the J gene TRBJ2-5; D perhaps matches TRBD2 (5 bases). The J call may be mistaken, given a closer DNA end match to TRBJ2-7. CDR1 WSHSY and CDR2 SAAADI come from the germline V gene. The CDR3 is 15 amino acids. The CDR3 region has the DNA TGCGCCAGCAGTGGTCGGGCGGGTCCCCCCTACGAGCAGTACTTC. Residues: CASSGRAGPPYEQYF.

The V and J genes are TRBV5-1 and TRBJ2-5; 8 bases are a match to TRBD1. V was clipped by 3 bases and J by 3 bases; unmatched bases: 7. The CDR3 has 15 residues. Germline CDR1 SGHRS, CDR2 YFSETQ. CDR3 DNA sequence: TGCGCCAGCAGCTCGGGACAGGTGGTCGAAGAGACCCAGTACTTC. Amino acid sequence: CASSSGQVVEETQYF.

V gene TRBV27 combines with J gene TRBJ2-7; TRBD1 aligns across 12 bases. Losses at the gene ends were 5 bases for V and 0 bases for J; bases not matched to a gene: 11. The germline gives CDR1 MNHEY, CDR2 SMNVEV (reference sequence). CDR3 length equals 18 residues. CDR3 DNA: TGTGCCAGCAGTGCGTCCGGGACAGGGGGCGCGTTCTCCTACGAGCAGTACTTC. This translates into CASSASGTGGAFSYEQYF.

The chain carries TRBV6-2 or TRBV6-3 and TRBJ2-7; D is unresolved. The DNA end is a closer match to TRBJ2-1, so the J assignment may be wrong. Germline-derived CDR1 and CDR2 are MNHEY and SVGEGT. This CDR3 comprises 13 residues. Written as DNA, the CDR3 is TGTGCCAGCAGTTACGGCGGCTTCGGGGAGCAGTTCTTC. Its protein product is CASSYGGFGEQFF.

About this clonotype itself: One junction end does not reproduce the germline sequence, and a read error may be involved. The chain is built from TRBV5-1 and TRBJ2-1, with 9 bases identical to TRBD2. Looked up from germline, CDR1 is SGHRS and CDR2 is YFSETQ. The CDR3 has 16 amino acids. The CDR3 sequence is CASSFLAGSESNKQFF. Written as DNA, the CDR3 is TGCGCCAGCAGCTTCCTAGCGGGGTCGGAGAGCAATAAGCAGTTCTTC.